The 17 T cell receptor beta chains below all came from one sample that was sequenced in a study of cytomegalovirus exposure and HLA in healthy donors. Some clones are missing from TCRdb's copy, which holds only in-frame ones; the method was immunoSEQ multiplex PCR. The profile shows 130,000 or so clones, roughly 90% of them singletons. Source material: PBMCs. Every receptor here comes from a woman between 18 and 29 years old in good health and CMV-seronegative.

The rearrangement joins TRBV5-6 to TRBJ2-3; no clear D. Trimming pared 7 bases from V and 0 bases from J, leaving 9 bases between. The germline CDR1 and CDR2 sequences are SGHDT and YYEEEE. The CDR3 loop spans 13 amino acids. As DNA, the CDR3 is TGTGCCAGCCTAAGTGTTAGCACAGATACGCAGTATTTT. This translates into CASLSVSTDTQYF.

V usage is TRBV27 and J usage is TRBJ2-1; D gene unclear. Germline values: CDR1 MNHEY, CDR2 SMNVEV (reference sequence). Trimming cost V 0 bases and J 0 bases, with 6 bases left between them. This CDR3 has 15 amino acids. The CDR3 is CASSLSPYSYNEQFF. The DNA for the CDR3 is TGTGCCAGCAGTTTATCCCCGTACTCCTACAATGAGCAGTTCTTC.

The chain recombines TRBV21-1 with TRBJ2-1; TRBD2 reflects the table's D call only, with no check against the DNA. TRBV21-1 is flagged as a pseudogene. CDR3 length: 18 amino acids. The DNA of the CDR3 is TGTGCCAGCAGCAAACACCTTAGACTAGCGGAGACCTACAATGAGCAGTTCTTC. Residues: CASSKHLRLAETYNEQFF.

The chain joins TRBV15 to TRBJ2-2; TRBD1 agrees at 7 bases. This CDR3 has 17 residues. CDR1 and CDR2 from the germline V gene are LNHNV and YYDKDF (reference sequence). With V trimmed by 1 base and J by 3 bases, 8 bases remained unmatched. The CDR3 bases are TGTGCCACCAGCAGAGGAACAGGGGTTGGAGACACCGGGGAGCTGTTTTTT. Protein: CATSRGTGVGDTGELFF. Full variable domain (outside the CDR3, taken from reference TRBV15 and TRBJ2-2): DAMVIQNPRYQVTQFGKPVTLSCSQTLNHNVMYWYQQKSSQAPKLLFHYYDKDFNNEADTPDNFQSRRPNTSFCFLDIRSPGLGDTAMYLCATSRGTGVGDTGELFFGEGSRLTVL.

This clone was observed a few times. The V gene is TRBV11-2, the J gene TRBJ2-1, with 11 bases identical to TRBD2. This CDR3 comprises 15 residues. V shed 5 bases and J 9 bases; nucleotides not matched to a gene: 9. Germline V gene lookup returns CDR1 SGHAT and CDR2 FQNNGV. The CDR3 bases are TGTGCCAGCAGCGTCTTAGGGGGACTAGCGGCTGAGCAGTTCTTC. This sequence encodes CASSVLGGLAAEQFF.

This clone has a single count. CDR3: CASSYSTSGGHGYTF. CDR3 bases: TGTGCCAGCAGTTACTCAACCTCGGGGGGCCATGGCTACACCTTC. This chain uses TRBV6-5 with TRBJ1-2; D may be TRBD1 (6 bases). This CDR3 is 15 amino acids long. Germline V gene lookup returns CDR1 MNHEY and CDR2 SVGAGI. Trimming stripped 0 bases from V and 6 bases from J, with 14 bases between.

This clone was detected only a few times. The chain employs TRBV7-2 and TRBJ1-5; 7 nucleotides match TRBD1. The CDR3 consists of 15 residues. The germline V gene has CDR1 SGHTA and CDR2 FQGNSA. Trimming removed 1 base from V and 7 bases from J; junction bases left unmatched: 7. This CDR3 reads CASSLGDRVRQPQHF. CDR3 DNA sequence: TGTGCCAGCAGCTTAGGCGACAGGGTAAGGCAGCCCCAGCATTTT.

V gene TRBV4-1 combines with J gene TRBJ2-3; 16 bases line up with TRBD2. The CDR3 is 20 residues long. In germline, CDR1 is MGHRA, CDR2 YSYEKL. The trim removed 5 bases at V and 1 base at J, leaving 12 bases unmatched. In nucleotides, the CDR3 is TGCGCCAGCAGCTCACCGGGACTAGCGGGAGGGCCGAGGGGCACAGATACGCAGTATTTT. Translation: CASSSPGLAGGPRGTDTQYF.

As DNA, the CDR3 is TGTGCCAGCGCAGGGGATAACTATGGCTACACCTTC. Its protein product is CASAGDNYGYTF. This chain joins TRBV2 and TRBJ1-2; maybe TRBD1 (6 bases). Trimming left V 8 bases short and J 1 base short, with 8 bases between. CDR3 length: 12 amino acids. Per the germline V gene, CDR1 is SNHLY and CDR2 is FYNNEI.

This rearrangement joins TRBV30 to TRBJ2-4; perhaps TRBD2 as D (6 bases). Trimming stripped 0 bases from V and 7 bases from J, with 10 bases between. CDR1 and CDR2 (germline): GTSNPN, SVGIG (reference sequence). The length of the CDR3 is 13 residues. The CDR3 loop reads CAWSVAEGNIQYF. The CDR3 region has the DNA TGTGCCTGGAGTGTAGCGGAGGGTAACATTCAGTACTTC. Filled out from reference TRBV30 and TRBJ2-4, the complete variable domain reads SQTIHQWPATLVQPVGSPLSLECTVEGTSNPNLYWYRQAAGRGLQLLFYSVGIGQISSEVPQNLSASRPQDRQFILSSKKLLLSDSGFYLCAWSVAEGNIQYFGAGTRLSVL.

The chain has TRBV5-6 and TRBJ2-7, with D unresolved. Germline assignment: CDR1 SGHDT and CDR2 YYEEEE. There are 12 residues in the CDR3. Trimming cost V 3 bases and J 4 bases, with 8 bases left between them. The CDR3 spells CASSSYGYEQYF. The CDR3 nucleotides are TGTGCCAGCAGCTCCTACGGTTACGAGCAGTACTTC.

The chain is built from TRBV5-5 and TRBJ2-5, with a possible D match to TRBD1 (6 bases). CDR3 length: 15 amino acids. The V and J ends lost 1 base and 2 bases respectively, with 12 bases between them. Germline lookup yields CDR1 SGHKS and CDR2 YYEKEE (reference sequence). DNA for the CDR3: TGTGCCAGCAGCTTGTGGGCAGGGGAGCAAGAGACCCAGTACTTC. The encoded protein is CASSLWAGEQETQYF.

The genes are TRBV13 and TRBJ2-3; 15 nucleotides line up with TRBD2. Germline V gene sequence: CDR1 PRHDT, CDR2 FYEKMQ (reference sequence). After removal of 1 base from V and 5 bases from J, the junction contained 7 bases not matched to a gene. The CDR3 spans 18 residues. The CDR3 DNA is TGTGCCAGCAGCTTAGCCGGACTAGCGGGGGGGCTGGTAGATACGCAGTATTTT. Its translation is CASSLAGLAGGLVDTQYF.

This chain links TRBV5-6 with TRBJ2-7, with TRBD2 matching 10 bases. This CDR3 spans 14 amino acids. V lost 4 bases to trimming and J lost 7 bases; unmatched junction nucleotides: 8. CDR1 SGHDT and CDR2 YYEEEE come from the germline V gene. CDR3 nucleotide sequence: TGTGCCAGCAGCCCCGGGACTAGCGCGACGGAGCAGTACTTC. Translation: CASSPGTSATEQYF.

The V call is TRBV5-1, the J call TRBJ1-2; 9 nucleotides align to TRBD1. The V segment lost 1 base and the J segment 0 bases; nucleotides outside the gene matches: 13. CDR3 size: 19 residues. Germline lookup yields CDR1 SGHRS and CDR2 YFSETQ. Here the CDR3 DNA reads TGCGCCAGCAGCTTGCGGCGTTCGGGACAGGGTATTTCTAACTATGGCTACACCTTC. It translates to CASSLRRSGQGISNYGYTF. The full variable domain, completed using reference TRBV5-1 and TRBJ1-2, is KAGVTQTPRYLIKTRGQQVTLSCSPISGHRSVSWYQQTPGQGLQFLFEYFSETQRNKGNFPGRFSGRQFSNSRSEMNVSTLELGDSALYLCASSLRRSGQGISNYGYTFGSGTRLTVV.

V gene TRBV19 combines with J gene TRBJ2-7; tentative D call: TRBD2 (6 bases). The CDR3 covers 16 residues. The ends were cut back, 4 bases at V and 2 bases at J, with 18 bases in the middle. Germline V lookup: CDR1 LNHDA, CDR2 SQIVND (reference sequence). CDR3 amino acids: CASSKLGSGLAYEQYF. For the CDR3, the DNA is TGTGCCAGTAGTAAATTAGGGAGCGGGTTGGCCTACGAGCAGTACTTC.

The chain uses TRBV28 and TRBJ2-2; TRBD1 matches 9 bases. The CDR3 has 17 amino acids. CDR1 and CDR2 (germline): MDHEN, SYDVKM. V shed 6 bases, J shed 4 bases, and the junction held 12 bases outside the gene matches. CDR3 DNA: TGTGCCAGCAGACAACCCGGGACAGGGAAGGGCACCGGGGAGCTGTTTTTT. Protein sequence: CASRQPGTGKGTGELFF. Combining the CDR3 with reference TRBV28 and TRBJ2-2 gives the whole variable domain DVKVTQSSRYLVKRTGEKVFLECVQDMDHENMFWYRQDPGLGLRLIYFSYDVKMKEKGDIPEGYSVSREKKERFSLILESASTNQTSMYLCASRQPGTGKGTGELFFGEGSRLTVL.